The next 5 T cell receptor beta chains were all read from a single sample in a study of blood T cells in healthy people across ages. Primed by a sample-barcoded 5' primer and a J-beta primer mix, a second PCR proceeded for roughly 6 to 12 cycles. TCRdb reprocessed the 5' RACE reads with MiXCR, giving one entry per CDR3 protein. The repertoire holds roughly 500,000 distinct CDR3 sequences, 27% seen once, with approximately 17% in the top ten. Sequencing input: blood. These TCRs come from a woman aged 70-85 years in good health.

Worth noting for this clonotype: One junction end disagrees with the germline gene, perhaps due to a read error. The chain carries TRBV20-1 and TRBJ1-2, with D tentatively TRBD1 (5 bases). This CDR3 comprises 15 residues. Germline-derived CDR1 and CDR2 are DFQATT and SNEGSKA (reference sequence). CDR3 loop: CSARSQGLGDYDYTF. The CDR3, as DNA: TGCAGTGCTAGATCACAAGGACTTGGGGACTATGACTACACCTTC.

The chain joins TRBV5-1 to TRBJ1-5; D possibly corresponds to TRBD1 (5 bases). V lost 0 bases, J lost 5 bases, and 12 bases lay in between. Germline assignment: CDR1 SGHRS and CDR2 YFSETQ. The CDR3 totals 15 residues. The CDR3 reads CASSLVGGIDQPQHF. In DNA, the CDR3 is TGCGCCAGCAGCTTGGTCGGGGGGATTGATCAGCCCCAGCATTTT.

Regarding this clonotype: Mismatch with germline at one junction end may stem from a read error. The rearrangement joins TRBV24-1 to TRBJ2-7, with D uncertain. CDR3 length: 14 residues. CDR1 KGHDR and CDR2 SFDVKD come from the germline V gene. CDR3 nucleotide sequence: TGTGCCACCAGTGATGCGGACGGATCCTGCGAGCAGTACTTC. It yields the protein CATSDADGSCEQYF.

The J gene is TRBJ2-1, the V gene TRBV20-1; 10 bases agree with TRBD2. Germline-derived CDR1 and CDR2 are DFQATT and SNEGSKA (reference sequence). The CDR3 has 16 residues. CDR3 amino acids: CSARRLAGGPYNEQFF. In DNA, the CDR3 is TGCAGCGCAAGGAGGTTAGCGGGGGGACCCTACAATGAGCAGTTCTTC.

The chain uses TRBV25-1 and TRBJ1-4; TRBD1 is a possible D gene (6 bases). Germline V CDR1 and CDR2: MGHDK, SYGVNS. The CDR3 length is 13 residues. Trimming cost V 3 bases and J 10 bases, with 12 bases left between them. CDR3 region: CASSDYGGGKLFF. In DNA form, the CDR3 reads TGTGCCAGCAGTGACTACGGGGGCGGAAAACTGTTTTTT.